This T cell receptor (beta chain) originates from a study of T cell changes during pregnancy in multiple sclerosis. V lost 3 bases and J 4 bases, leaving 13 bases between the germline ends. The CDR3 extends over 15 amino acids. The V gene's germline CDR1 is LNHDA and CDR2 SQIVND (reference sequence). TCRdb keeps only in-frame clones here, not all; method: immunoSEQ multiplex PCR. Seen here are 60,000 or so clones, around 90% observed once, and the top ten hold almost 0.9%. The source is a female donor in good health, enrolled as a control in a pregnancy study. The material was peripheral blood, obtained in the first trimester of pregnancy. The V and J genes are TRBV19 and TRBJ1-5; D is undetermined. The CDR3 region is CASSIEGRLNQPQHF. The CDR3 DNA follows: TGTGCCAGTAGTATCGAAGGGAGGTTAAATCAGCCCCAGCATTTT.